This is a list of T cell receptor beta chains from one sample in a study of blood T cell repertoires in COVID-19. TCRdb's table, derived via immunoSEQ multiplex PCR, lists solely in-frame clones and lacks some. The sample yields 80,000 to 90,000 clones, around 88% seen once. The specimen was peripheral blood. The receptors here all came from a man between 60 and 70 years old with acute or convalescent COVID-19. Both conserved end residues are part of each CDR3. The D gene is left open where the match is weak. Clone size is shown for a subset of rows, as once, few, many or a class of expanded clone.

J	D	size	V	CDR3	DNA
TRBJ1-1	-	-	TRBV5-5	CASSFNTNTEAFF	TGTGCCAGCAGCTTTAACACGAACACTGAAGCTTTCTTT
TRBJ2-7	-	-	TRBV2	CASSEARNPRYF	TGTGCCAGCAGTGAAGCGAGGAACCCCCGGTACTTC
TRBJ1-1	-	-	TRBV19	CAVHERVQGGEAFF	TGTGCCGTCCATGAGAGGGTCCAGGGAGGAGAAGCTTTCTTT
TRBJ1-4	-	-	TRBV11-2	CASSPFPGGSEKLFF	TGTGCCAGCAGCCCTTTCCCGGGTGGGAGTGAAAAACTGTTTTTT
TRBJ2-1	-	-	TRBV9	CASSVVGGSYNEQFF	TGTGCCAGCAGCGTAGTGGGGGGCTCCTACAATGAGCAGTTCTTC
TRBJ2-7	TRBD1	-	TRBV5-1	CASSTGTVNYEQYF	TGCGCCAGCAGCACGGGGACAGTTAATTACGAGCAGTACTTC
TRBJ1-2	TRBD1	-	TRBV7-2	CASSLGQGGGYTF	TGTGCCAGCAGCTTAGGACAGGGGGGTGGCTACACCTTC
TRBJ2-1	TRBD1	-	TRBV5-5	CASRTSPGQNNEQFF	TGTGCCAGCAGAACATCACCGGGACAGAACAATGAGCAGTTCTTC
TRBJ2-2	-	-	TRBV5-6	CASSSNTGELFF	TGTGCCAGCAGCTCAAACACCGGGGAGCTGTTTTTT
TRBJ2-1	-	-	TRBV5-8	CAWGRYNEQFF	TGTGCCTGGGGGAGGTACAATGAGCAGTTCTTC
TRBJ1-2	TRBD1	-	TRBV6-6	CASSITGTGGYYGYTF	TGTGCCAGCAGTATCACCGGGACAGGGGGTTACTATGGCTACACCTTC
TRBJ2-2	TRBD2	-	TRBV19	CASSIVEITSGGAGELFF	TGTGCCAGTAGTATAGTGGAAATTACTAGCGGGGGGGCCGGGGAGCTGTTTTTT
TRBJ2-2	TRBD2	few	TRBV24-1	CATSDGGGGTGELFF	TGTGCCACCAGTGACGGCGGGGGGGGCACCGGGGAGCTGTTTTTT
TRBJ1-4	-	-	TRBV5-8	CASSLARMTTNEKLFF	TGTGCCAGCAGCTTGGCTAGGATGACAACTAATGAAAAACTGTTTTTT
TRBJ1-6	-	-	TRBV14	CASSQAPGSAYNSPLHF	TGTGCCAGCAGCCAAGCGCCAGGGTCAGCCTATAATTCACCCCTCCACTTT
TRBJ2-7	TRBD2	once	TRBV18	CASSPSLAGGSYEQYF	TGTGCCAGCTCACCCTCCTTAGCGGGGGGCTCCTACGAGCAGTACTTC
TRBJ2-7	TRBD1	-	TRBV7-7	CASSLEQGTSYEQYF	TGTGCTAGCAGCTTAGAACAGGGGACCTCCTACGAGCAGTACTTC
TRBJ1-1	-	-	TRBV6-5	CASSRDTMNTEAFF	TGTGCCAGCAGTCGGGACACCATGAACACTGAAGCTTTCTTT
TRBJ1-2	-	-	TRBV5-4	CASSLGPGEKGYTF	TGTGCCAGCAGCTTGGGACCGGGGGAGAAGGGCTACACCTTC
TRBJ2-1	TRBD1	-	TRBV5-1	CASSTGTGGYNEQFF	TGCGCCAGCAGCACCGGGACAGGGGGGTACAATGAGCAGTTCTTC
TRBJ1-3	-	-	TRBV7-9	CASPPQGSLYTIYF	TGTGCCAGCCCACCCCAGGGTAGTCTTTACACCATATATTTT
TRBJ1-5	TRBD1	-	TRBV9	CASSRQGWNQPQHF	TGTGCCAGCAGCCGACAGGGCTGGAATCAGCCCCAGCATTTT
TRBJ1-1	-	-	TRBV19	CASSMRWGEGNTEAFF	TGTGCCAGTAGTATGAGGTGGGGGGAAGGGAACACTGAAGCTTTCTTT
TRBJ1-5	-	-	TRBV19	CASSIEYSNQPQHF	TGTGCCAGTAGTATAGAGTATAGCAATCAGCCCCAGCATTTT
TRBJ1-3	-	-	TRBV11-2	CASSLIVNTIYF	TGTGCCAGCAGCTTAATCGTCAACACCATATATTTT
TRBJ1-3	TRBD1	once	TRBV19	CAGTVGNTIYF	TGTGCCGGGACAGTCGGAAACACCATATATTTT
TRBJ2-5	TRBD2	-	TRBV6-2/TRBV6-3	CASSTRTSGVETQYF	TGTGCCAGCAGCACCCGGACTAGCGGGGTAGAGACCCAGTACTTC
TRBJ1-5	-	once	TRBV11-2	CASSLGQWGGDQPQHF	TGTGCCAGCAGCTTGGGCCAATGGGGGGGAGATCAGCCCCAGCATTTT
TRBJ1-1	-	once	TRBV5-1	CASSLDLQKNTEAFF	TGCGCCAGCAGCTTGGATCTACAGAAGAACACTGAAGCTTTCTTT
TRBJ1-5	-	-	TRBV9	CASSVDSGARQPQHF	TGTGCCAGCAGCGTGGATTCAGGGGCGCGTCAGCCCCAGCATTTT
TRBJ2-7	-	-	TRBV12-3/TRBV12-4	CASSGGEVYEQYF	TGTGCCAGCAGTGGCGGCGAGGTTTACGAGCAGTACTTC
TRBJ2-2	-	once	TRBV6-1	CASSEDLASTGELFF	TGTGCCAGCAGTGAAGACCTAGCGAGCACCGGGGAGCTGTTTTTT
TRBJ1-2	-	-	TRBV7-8	CASSLYRDTRFYGYTF	TGTGCCAGCAGCTTATACCGGGACACGAGATTCTATGGCTACACCTTC
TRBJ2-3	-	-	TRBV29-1	CSVEPRTPWFKEKSTDTQYF	TGCAGCGTTGAACCTCGTACCCCGTGGTTTAAGGAGAAGAGCACAGATACGCAGTATTTT
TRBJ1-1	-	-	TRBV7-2	CASSLGREYTEAFF	TGTGCCAGCAGCTTAGGGCGGGAGTACACTGAAGCTTTCTTT
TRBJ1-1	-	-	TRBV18	CASSPLVGGNTEAFF	TGTGCCAGCTCACCCTTGGTGGGAGGTAACACTGAAGCTTTCTTT
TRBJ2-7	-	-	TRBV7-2	CASSPSFRYEQYF	TGTGCCAGCAGCCCCTCCTTCCGCTACGAGCAGTACTTC
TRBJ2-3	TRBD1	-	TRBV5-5	CASSEQGAVDTQYF	TGTGCCAGCAGCGAACAGGGGGCTGTAGATACGCAGTATTTT
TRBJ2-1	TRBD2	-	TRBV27	CASSSRGTNPSNEQFF	TGTGCCAGCAGTTCACGGGGGACTAACCCTTCCAATGAGCAGTTCTTC
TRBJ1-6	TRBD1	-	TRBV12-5	CASGLGTENSPLHF	TGTGCTAGTGGACTAGGGACAGAAAATTCACCCCTCCACTTT
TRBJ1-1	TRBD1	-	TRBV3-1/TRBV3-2	CASSQDWGRGAEAFF	TGTGCCAGCAGCCAGGATTGGGGCAGGGGGGCAGAAGCTTTCTTT
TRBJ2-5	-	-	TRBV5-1	CASSLERLGGLEETQYF	TGCGCCAGCAGCTTGGAGAGGTTGGGGGGGCTGGAGGAGACCCAGTACTTC
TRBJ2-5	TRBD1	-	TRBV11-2	CASSSGTGLGETQYF	TGTGCCAGCAGCTCCGGGACAGGGTTGGGGGAGACCCAGTACTTC
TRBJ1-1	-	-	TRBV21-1	CADKGGPNMNTEAFF	TGTGCCGACAAGGGAGGGCCAAATATGAACACTGAAGCTTTCTTT
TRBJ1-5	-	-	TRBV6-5	CASSLGSNQPQHF	TGTGCCAGCAGCCTAGGTAGCAATCAGCCCCAGCATTTT
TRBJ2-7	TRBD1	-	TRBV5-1	CASSLFGQGSYEQYF	TGCGCCAGCAGCTTATTTGGACAGGGGTCCTACGAGCAGTACTTC
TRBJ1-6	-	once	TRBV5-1	CASRQESSYNSPLHF	TGCGCCAGCAGACAAGAAAGCTCCTATAATTCACCCCTCCACTTT
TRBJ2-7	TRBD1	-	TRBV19	CASSIEPLDRGSYEQYF	TGTGCCAGTAGTATAGAACCTTTGGACAGGGGATCGTACGAGCAGTACTTC
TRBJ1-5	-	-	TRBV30	CAWSVSGAGKWPQHF	TGTGCCTGGAGTGTGTCAGGGGCTGGGAAATGGCCCCAGCATTTT
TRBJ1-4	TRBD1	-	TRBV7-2	CASSLAGQGVGEKLFF	TGTGCCAGCAGCTTAGCGGGACAGGGGGTTGGTGAAAAACTGTTTTTT
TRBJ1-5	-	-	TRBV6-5	CASSTQVNQPQHF	TGTGCCAGCAGTACTCAGGTGAATCAGCCCCAGCATTTT
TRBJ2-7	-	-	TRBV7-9	CASSPQEDEQYF	TGTGCCAGCAGCCCCCAGGAAGACGAGCAGTACTTC
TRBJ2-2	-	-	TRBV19	CASRHPDRFGGGPSTGELFF	TGTGCCAGTAGGCACCCGGACAGGTTTGGCGGGGGGCCCAGCACCGGGGAGCTGTTTTTT
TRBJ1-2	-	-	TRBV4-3	CASSQDQSGRYGYTF	TGCGCCAGCAGCCAAGATCAATCAGGCCGGTATGGCTACACCTTC
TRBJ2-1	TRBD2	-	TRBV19	CASSTSGSSYNEQFF	TGTGCCAGTAGTACTAGCGGCAGCTCCTACAATGAGCAGTTCTTC
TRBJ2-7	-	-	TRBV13	CASSSLRAGGYEQYF	TGTGCCAGCAGCTCACTCCGGGCTGGAGGCTACGAGCAGTACTTC
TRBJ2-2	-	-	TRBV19	CASSADRGRELFF	TGTGCCAGTAGTGCGGACAGAGGGCGGGAGCTGTTTTTT
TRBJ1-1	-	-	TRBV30	CAWSSGGYLNTEAFF	TGTGCCTGGAGTTCTGGGGGCTACCTGAACACTGAAGCTTTCTTT
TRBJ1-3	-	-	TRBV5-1	CASTETGSEGNTIYF	TGCGCCAGCACCGAAACAGGGAGCGAGGGAAACACCATATATTTT